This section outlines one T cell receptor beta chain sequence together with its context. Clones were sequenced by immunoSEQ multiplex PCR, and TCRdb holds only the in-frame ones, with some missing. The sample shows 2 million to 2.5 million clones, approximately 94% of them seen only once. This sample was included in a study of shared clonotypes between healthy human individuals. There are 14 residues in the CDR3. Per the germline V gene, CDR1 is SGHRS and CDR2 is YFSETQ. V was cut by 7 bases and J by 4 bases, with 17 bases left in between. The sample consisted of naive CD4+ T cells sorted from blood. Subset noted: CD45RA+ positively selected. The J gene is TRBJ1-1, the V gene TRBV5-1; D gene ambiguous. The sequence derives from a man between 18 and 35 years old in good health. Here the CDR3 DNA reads TGCGCCAGCCGGGTGAGGCAGCTGGCCACTGAAGCTTTCTTT. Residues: CASRVRQLATEAFF.